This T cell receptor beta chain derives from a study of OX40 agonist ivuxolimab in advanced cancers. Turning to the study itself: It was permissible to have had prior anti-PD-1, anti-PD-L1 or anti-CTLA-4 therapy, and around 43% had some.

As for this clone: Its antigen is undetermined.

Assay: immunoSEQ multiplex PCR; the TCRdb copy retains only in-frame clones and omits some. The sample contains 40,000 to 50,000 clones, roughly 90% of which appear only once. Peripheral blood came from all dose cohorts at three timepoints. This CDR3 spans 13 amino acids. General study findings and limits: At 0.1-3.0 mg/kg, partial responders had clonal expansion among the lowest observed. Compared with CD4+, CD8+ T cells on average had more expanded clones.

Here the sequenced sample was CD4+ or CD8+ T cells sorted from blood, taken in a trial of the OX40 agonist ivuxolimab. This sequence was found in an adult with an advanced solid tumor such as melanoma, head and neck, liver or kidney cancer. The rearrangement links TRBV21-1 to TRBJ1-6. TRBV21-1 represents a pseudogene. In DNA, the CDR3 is TGTGCCAGCAGGGGACGGAGTAATTCACCCCTCCACTTT. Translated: CASRGRSNSPLHF.